This T cell receptor beta chain was found in a study of blood T cell repertoires in COVID-19. Study details: Italy, Spain and the United States were the sources of the convalescent and acute COVID-19 samples. PBMCs, B-cell-depleted T cells, or T cells were the source of the cDNA or gDNA that made up the material.

In the original analysis: Estimated nucleated cell counts came from reference gene primer amplification. Generated by immunoSEQ multiplex PCR, the TCRdb table keeps only in-frame clones and is missing some. V and J calls plus clone size are reproduced from that table; the DNA served to infer D and trimming. The repertoire holds about 200,000 clones, with 80% to 85% as singletons. The CDR3 extends over 14 amino acids. Trimming shortened V by 3 bases and J by 4 bases, and 10 bases separated the two germline ends. Germline assignment: CDR1 LGHDT and CDR2 YNNKEL (reference sequence). The sample taken for sequencing was peripheral blood. The chain links TRBV3-1 (or the pseudogene TRBV3-2) to TRBJ1-3, with a weak D call TRBD1 (5 bases). The origin of this receptor is a man between 40 and 49 years old with acute or convalescent COVID-19. The DNA for the CDR3 is TGTGCCAGCAGCCAGTCAGGGCTGGGAAACACCATATATTTT. The encoded protein is CASSQSGLGNTIYF.